The TCR beta chain described here comes from a study of T cell changes during pregnancy in multiple sclerosis. Germline CDR1 and CDR2: MNHEY and SMNVEV (reference sequence). The trim removed 5 bases at V and 3 bases at J, leaving 13 bases unmatched. There are 17 residues in the CDR3. Clones were read by immunoSEQ multiplex PCR, and TCRdb kept only the in-frame ones, dropping some. The sample shows roughly 46,000 clones, 90% to 95% of them seen only once. The origin of this receptor is a female donor with multiple sclerosis, enrolled in a pregnancy study. V is TRBV27 and J is TRBJ2-1; 7 bases map to TRBD1. The specimen was CD8+ T cells from peripheral blood mononuclear cells, collected in the first trimester of pregnancy. The CDR3 here is CASSPLRTGSLYNEQFF. CDR3 sequence (DNA): TGTGCCAGCAGTCCTCTCCGGACAGGATCTCTCTACAATGAGCAGTTCTTC.